Included here is one T cell receptor beta chain sequence, with context. The antigen is undetermined. These data belong to a study of T-cell reconstitution after alpha-beta-depleted transplantation in children. Unique molecular identifiers tagged the TCRbeta library. TCRdb recomputed calls from the PCR reads with MiXCR, one row per CDR3 protein. The table has approximately 250,000 distinct CDR3 sequences, more than 20% seen once. From germline, CDR1 is SEHNR and CDR2 FQNEAQ (reference sequence). CDR3 length equals 16 residues. V was cut by 3 bases and J by 3 bases, with 17 bases left in between. Study-wide points: Newly generated T cells supplied most T-cell counts and diversity one year post-transplant. Surviving recipient T cells and thymic progenitors accounted for the high day-60 TCRbeta diversity observed in some patients. Several hundred expanded graft clones reportedly were the source of alpha-beta T cells about two months after transplant.

The source of this sequence is a girl aged 2 to 9 with Fanconi anemia, due to receive a stem cell transplant. The V and J genes are TRBV7-9 and TRBJ2-5, with a weak D call TRBD1 (6 bases). Specimen: PBMCs, collected before TCRalphabeta/CD19-depleted stem cell transplant. The CDR3 region is CASSFGGGRVKETQYF. CDR3 DNA: TGTGCCAGCAGCTTTGGGGGCGGACGGGTGAAAGAGACCCAGTACTTC.